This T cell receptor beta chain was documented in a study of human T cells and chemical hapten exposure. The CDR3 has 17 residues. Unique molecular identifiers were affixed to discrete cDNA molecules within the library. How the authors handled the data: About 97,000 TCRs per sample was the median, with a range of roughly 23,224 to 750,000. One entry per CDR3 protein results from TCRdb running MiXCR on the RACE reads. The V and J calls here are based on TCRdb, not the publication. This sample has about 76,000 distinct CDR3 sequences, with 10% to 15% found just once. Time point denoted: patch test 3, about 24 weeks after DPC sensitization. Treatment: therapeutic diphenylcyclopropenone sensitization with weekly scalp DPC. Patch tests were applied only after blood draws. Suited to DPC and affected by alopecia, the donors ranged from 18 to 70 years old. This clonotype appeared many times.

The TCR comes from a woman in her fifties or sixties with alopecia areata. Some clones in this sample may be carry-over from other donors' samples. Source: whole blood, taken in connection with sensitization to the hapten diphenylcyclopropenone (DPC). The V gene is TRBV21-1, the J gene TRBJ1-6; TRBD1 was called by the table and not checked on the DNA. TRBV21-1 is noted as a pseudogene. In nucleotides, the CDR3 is TGTGCCAGCAGCATAGCCCGCAGGGGGCAACGGAATTCACCCCTCCACTTT. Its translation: CASSIARRGQRNSPLHF.